This is a list of T cell receptor beta chains from one sample in a study of blood T cells in healthy people across ages. TCRdb processed the 5' RACE reads anew with MiXCR; each CDR3 protein has one entry. This sample has 1.2 million to 1.5 million distinct CDR3 sequences, with approximately 59% found just once. Material for sequencing was blood. All receptors come from a man aged 18 to 29 in good health. CDR3s include the opening cysteine and the closing phenylalanine or tryptophan. The order of the fields is J gene, V gene, CDR3 protein.

j_call: TRBJ2-7
v_call: TRBV7-2
cdr3_aa: CASSIGQGARYEQYF

j_call: -
v_call: TRBV20-1
cdr3_aa: CSARDRSGRVETQYF

j_call: TRBJ2-7
v_call: TRBV6-5
cdr3_aa: CASSSPTASYEQYF

j_call: TRBJ2-2
v_call: TRBV9
cdr3_aa: CASSGLAGGGTGDLFF

j_call: TRBJ2-5
v_call: TRBV5-5
cdr3_aa: CASSLDQRETQYF

j_call: -
v_call: TRBV10-3
cdr3_aa: CAISLRAVDSSYEQYF

j_call: TRBJ2-4
v_call: TRBV14
cdr3_aa: CASSQVSWEQYF

j_call: TRBJ1-5
v_call: TRBV7-6
cdr3_aa: CASSATESNQPQHF

j_call: TRBJ2-7
v_call: TRBV27
cdr3_aa: CAGMTDGQGRVNEQYF

j_call: TRBJ2-3
v_call: TRBV4-1
cdr3_aa: CASSQTRQGKDTQYF

j_call: TRBJ2-7
v_call: TRBV7-9
cdr3_aa: CASSPAGGDRGTYEQYF